This is a list of T cell receptor beta chains from one sample in a study of blood T cell repertoires in COVID-19. TCRdb keeps only in-frame clones here, not all; method: immunoSEQ multiplex PCR. The data contain about 140,000 clones, 65% to 85% of them singletons. The sequenced sample consisted of peripheral blood. The source is a man aged 25-45 years with COVID-19, enrolled during active disease. Each CDR3 is given with its conserved first and last residue. Fields, in order: V gene, J gene, CDR3 protein.

TRBV27	TRBJ2-7	CASSLRRGYEQYF
TRBV2	TRBJ2-3	CASSLQRIDTQYF
TRBV19	TRBJ2-2	CASSILPGNTGELFF
TRBV4-1	TRBJ2-7	CASSRLTGGSSYEQYF
TRBV6-5	TRBJ2-7	CASSGLAGSYEQYF
TRBV30	TRBJ1-5	CAWRVVKGGQPQHF
TRBV15	TRBJ2-2	CATSSKGQRTGELFF
TRBV19	TRBJ1-2	CASSIDHTGPTYGYTF
TRBV19	TRBJ1-4	CASSISGGSNEKLFF
TRBV10-2	TRBJ1-2	CASSEAGGEGYTF
TRBV7-9	TRBJ2-1	CASSTPGLAGYNEQFF
TRBV18	TRBJ2-7	CASSPVASGSYEQYF
TRBV27	TRBJ1-5	CASSFTGFNQPQHF
TRBV5-4	TRBJ2-1	CASSSQGLILAGGAEQFF
TRBV28	TRBJ2-3	CATSFGGQDTQYF
TRBV5-5	TRBJ1-5	CASSTRTGGAEGGPQHF
TRBV14	TRBJ2-1	CASSPTRAGGQFF
TRBV4-2	TRBJ1-1	CASSPLGQVVEAFF
TRBV9	TRBJ2-2	CASSVVSGANTGELFF
TRBV12-3/TRBV12-4	TRBJ1-5	CASSVGGAGPQHF
TRBV4-1	TRBJ2-5	CASSQVSGSETQYF
TRBV10-3	TRBJ1-2	CAISESDYGTPNNYGYTF
TRBV6-1	TRBJ1-2	CASSEAQGILHGYTF
TRBV6-5	TRBJ1-6	CASNHRGNSPLHF
TRBV5-5	TRBJ2-5	CASSVGLAVKETQYF
TRBV11-2	TRBJ2-3	CASSERRRGTDTQYF
TRBV2	TRBJ1-3	CASSSRQLNTIYF
TRBV6-6	TRBJ1-5	CASSTGQWSNQPQHF
TRBV12-3/TRBV12-4	TRBJ2-7	CASSLQGNEQYF
TRBV28	TRBJ2-7	CASSPPWGGREGSYEQYF
TRBV6-2/TRBV6-3	TRBJ1-6	CASSYLLFSPLHF
TRBV5-6	TRBJ1-2	CASSSEDTDYGYTF
TRBV24-1	TRBJ2-1	CATSGPGGYNEQFF
TRBV19	TRBJ2-7	CASSSGGTGHEQYF
TRBV12-3/TRBV12-4	TRBJ1-2	CASSPGTVYGYTF
TRBV7-3	TRBJ2-5	CASSSEGLPGETQYF
TRBV5-6	TRBJ2-7	CASSGQGRYEQYF
TRBV7-2	TRBJ2-1	CASSLGIGWTNNEQFF
TRBV27	TRBJ2-7	CASSSRQGSEQYF
TRBV19	TRBJ1-5	CASSPTDRENQPQHF
TRBV27	TRBJ2-2	CASITSGRGTGELFF
TRBV6-6	TRBJ1-2	CASSQIQGDYGYTF
TRBV5-1	TRBJ1-4	CASSGTDNEKLFF
TRBV2	TRBJ2-2	CASRSGTATNTGELFF
TRBV2	TRBJ2-6	CASSDHTGSGANVLTF
TRBV3-1/TRBV3-2	TRBJ1-1	CASSPSKGAGTEAFF
TRBV5-5	TRBJ1-3	CASSRFHDRGPGNTIYF
TRBV5-1	TRBJ2-1	CASSLTDNEQFF
TRBV5-6	TRBJ1-5	CASSFLGSGDQPQHF
TRBV25-1	TRBJ2-3	CASTDWRGSTDTQYF
TRBV3-1/TRBV3-2	TRBJ1-2	CASSRTGNYGYTF
TRBV6-5	TRBJ1-1	CASRKGDTEAFF
TRBV19	TRBJ2-5	CASSTGTSGSQYF
TRBV6-6	TRBJ2-5	CASSRGREGETQYF
TRBV5-1	TRBJ1-1	CASSLGTGNTEAFF
TRBV5-1	TRBJ1-1	CASSQTGLNTEAFF
TRBV6-1	TRBJ2-1	CASSDRADSYNEQFF
TRBV9	TRBJ2-3	CASSVGATDTQYF
TRBV2	TRBJ2-1	CASGEGTNEQFF